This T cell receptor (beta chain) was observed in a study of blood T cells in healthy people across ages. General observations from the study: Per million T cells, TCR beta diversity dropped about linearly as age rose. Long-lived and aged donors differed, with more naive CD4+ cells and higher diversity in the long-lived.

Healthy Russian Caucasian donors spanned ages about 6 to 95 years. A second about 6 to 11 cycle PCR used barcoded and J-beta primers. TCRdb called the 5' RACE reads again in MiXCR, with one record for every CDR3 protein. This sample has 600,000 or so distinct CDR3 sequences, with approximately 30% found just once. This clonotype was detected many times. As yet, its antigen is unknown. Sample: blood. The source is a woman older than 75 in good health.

In nucleotides, the CDR3 is TGTGCCAGCAATGGACAGGGGCTCCCTAAGCAGTTCTTC. Its translation is CASNGQGLPKQFF. V and J are TRBV6-6 and TRBJ2-1, with 9 bases fitting TRBD1. The V and J ends lost 7 bases and 11 bases, in that order; junction bases with no gene match: 9. The CDR3 spans 13 residues. CDR1 is MNHNY and CDR2 is SVGAGI in the germline V gene (reference sequence).